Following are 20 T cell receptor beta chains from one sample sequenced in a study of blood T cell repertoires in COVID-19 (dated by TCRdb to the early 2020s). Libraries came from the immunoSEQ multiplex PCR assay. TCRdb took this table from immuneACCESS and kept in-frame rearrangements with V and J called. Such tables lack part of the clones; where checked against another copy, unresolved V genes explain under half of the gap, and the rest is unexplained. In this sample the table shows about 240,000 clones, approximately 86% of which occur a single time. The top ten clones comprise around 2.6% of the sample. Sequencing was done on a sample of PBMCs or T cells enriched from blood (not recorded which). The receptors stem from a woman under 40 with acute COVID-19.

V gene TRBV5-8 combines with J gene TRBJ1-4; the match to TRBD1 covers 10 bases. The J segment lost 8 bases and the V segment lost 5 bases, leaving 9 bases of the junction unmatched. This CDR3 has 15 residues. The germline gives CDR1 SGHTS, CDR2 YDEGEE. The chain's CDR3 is CASRYHRDRGEKLFF. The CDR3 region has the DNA TGTGCCAGCAGATATCACCGGGACAGGGGAGAAAAACTGTTTTTT.

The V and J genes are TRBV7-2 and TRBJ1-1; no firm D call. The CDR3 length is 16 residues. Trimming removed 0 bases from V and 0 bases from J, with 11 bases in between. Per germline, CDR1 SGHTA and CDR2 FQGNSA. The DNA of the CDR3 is TGTGCCAGCAGCTTAGCGAGGGCGGACCTGAACACTGAAGCTTTCTTT. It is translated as CASSLARADLNTEAFF.

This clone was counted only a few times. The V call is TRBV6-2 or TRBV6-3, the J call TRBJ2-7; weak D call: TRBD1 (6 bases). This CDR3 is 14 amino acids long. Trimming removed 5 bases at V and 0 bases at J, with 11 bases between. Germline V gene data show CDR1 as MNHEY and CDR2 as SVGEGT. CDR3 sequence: CASSPTGPSYEQYF. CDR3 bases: TGTGCCAGCAGTCCCACAGGGCCCTCCTACGAGCAGTACTTC.

The CDR3 sequence: CASGKGSYEQYF. In DNA, the CDR3 is TGTGCCAGCGGGAAGGGGTCCTACGAGCAGTACTTC. The chain employs TRBV7-2 and TRBJ2-7, with D tentatively TRBD1 (5 bases). This CDR3 is 12 amino acids long. The V end was cut by 8 bases, the J end by 1 base, with 9 bases between. From germline, CDR1 is SGHTA and CDR2 FQGNSA.

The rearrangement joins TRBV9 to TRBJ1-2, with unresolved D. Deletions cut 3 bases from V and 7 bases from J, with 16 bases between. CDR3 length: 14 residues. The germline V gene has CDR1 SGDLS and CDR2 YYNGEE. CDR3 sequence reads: CASSGGPTGFGYTF. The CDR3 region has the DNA TGTGCCAGCAGCGGAGGCCCAACGGGATTTGGCTACACCTTC.

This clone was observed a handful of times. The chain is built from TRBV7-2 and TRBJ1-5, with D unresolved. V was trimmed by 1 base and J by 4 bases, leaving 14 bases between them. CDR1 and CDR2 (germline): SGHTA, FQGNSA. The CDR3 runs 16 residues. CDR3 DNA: TGTGCCAGCAGCTTAGGGGAGGCGGGAATTAATCAGCCCCAGCATTTT. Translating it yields CASSLGEAGINQPQHF.

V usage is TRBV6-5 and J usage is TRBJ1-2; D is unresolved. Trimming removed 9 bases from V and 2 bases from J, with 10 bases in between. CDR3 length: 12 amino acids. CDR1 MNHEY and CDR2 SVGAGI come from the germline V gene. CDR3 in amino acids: CASRGVNYGYTF. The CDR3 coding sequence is TGTGCCAGTCGGGGAGTAAACTATGGCTACACCTTC.

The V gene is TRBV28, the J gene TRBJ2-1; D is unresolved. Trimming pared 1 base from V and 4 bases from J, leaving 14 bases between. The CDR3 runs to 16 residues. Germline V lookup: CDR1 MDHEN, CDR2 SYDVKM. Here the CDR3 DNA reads TGTGCCAGCAGTTTATTCCCAGGCCGGTTATACAATGAGCAGTTCTTC. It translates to CASSLFPGRLYNEQFF.

This CDR3 is CASGDTMNTEAFF. CDR3 nucleotides: TGTGCCAGCGGGGACACCATGAACACTGAAGCTTTCTTT. The rearrangement joins TRBV28 to TRBJ1-1; D may be TRBD1 (6 bases). The CDR3 has 13 residues. Trimming removed 8 bases at V and 0 bases at J, with 10 bases between. CDR1 MDHEN and CDR2 SYDVKM come from the germline V gene.

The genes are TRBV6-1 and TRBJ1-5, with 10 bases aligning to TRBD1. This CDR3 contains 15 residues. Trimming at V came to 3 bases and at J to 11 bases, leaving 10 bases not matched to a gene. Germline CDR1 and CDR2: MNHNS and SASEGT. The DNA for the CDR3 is TGTGCCAGCAGTGATGGGACAGGGGCTCCTTGGGCCCAGCATTTT. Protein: CASSDGTGAPWAQHF.

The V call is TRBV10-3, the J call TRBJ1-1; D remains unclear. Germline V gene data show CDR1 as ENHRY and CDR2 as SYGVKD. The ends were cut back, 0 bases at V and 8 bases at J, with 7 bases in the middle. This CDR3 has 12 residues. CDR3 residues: CAISESRREAFF. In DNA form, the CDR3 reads TGTGCCATCAGTGAGTCGAGGCGGGAAGCTTTCTTT.

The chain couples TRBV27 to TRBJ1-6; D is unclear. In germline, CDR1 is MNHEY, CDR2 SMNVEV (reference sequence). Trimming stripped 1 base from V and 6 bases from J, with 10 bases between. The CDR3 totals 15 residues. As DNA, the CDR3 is TGTGCCAGCAGTTTATACGGAGGACTTAATTCACCCCTCCACTTT. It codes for CASSLYGGLNSPLHF.

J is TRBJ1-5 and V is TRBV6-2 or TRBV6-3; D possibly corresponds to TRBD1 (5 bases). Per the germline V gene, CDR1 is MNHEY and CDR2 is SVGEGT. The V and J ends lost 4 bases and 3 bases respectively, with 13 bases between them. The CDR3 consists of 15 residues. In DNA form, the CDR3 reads TGTGCCAGCAGTTCTAGGAAGGGGTTCAATCAGCCCCAGCATTTT. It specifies CASSSRKGFNQPQHF.

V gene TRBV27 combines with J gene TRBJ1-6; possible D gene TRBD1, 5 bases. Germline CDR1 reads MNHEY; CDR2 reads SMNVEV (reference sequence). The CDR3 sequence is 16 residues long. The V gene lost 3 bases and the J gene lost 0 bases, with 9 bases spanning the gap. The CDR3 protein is CASSFSRVSYNSPLHF. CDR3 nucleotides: TGTGCCAGCAGTTTTAGCAGGGTCTCCTATAATTCACCCCTCCACTTT.

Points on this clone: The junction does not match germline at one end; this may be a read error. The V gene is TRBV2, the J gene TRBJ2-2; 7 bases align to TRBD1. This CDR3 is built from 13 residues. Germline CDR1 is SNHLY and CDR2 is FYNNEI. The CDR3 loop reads CASRTGNAGELFF. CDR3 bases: TGTGCCAGCAGGACAGGGAACGCCGGGGAGCTGTTTTTT.

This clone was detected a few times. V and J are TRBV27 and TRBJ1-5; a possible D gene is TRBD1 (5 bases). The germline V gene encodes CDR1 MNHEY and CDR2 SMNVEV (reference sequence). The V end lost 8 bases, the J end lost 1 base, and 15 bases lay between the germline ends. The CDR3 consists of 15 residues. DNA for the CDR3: TGTGCCAGCTCCCGGGCCGGGGGAAGCAATCAGCCCCAGCATTTT. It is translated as CASSRAGGSNQPQHF.

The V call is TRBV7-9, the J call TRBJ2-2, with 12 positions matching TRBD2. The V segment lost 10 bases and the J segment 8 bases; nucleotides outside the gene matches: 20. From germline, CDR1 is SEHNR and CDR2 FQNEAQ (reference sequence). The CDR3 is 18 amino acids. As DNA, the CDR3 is TGTGCCACCATACTAGCGGGGGGACTCGGCCAGGCCCAGGGGGAGCTGTTTTTT. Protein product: CATILAGGLGQAQGELFF.

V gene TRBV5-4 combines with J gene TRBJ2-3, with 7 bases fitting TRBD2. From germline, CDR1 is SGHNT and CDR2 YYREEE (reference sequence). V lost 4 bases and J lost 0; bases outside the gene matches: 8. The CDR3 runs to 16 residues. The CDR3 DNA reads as TGTGCCAGCAGCCCCCCGCGGGGAGGGAGCACAGATACGCAGTATTTT. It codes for CASSPPRGGSTDTQYF.

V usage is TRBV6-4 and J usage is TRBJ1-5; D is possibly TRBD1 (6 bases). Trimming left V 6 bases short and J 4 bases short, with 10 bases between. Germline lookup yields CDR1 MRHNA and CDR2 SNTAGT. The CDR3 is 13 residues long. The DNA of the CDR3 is TGTGCCAGCAGCGTGGACAGAAATCAGCCCCAGCATTTT. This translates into CASSVDRNQPQHF.

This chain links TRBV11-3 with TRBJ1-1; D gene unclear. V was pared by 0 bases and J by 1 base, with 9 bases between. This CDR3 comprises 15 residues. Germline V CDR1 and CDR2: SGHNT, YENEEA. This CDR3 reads CASSLDGGENTEAFF. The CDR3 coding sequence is TGTGCCAGCAGCTTAGATGGCGGGGAGAACACTGAAGCTTTCTTT.